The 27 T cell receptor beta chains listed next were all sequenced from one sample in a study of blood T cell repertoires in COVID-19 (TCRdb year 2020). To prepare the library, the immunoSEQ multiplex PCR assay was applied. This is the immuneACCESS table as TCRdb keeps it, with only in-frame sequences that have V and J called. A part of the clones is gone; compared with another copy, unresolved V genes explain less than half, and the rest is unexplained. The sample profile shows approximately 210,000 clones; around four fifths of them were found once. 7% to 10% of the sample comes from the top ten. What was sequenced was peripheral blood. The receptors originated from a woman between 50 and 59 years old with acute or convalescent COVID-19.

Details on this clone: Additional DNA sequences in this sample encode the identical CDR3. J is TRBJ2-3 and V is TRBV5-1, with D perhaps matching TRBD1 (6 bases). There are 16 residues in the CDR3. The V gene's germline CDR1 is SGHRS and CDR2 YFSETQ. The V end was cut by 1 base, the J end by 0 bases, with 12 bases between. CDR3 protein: CASSLTGLLSTDTQYF. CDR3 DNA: TGCGCCAGCAGCTTGACAGGGTTGCTCAGCACAGATACGCAGTATTTT.

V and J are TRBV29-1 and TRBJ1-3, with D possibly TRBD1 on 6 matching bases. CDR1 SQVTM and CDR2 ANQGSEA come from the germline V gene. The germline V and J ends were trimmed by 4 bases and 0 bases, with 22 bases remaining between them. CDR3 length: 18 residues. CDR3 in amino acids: CSVVGLGDTNDSGNTIYF. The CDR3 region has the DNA TGCAGCGTTGTTGGTCTTGGGGACACAAACGACTCTGGAAACACCATATATTTT.

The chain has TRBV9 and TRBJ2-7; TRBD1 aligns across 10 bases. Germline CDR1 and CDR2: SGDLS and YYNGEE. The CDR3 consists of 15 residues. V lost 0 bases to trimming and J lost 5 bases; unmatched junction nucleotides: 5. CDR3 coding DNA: TGTGCCAGCAGCGTAGATGCGACAGGGGGCGACGAGCAGTACTTC. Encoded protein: CASSVDATGGDEQYF.

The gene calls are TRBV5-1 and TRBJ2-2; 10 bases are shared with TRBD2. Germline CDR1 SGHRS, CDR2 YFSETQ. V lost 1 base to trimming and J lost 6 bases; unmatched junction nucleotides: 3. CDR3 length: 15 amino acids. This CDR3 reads CASSLRLAGAGELFF. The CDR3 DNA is TGCGCCAGCAGCTTGAGGCTAGCGGGAGCCGGGGAGCTGTTTTTT. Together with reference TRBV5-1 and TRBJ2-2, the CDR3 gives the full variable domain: KAGVTQTPRYLIKTRGQQVTLSCSPISGHRSVSWYQQTPGQGLQFLFEYFSETQRNKGNFPGRFSGRQFSNSRSEMNVSTLELGDSALYLCASSLRLAGAGELFFGEGSRLTVL.

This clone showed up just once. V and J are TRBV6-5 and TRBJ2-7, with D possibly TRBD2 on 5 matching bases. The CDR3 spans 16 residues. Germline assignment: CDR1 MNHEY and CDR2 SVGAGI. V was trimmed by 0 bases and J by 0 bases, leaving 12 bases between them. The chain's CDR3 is CASSYSNWRSSYEQYF. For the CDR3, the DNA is TGTGCCAGCAGTTACTCGAACTGGAGGAGCTCCTACGAGCAGTACTTC.

The DNA for the CDR3 is TGTGCCACCAGTGATTCCCCCCATGAGGGATCCCCCTACGAGCAGTACTTC. Its protein is CATSDSPHEGSPYEQYF. This chain links TRBV24-1 with TRBJ2-7; TRBD2 is a possible D gene (5 bases). V shed 2 bases and J shed 2 bases, with 18 bases lying between them. The CDR3 consists of 17 residues. Germline V CDR1 and CDR2: KGHDR, SFDVKD.

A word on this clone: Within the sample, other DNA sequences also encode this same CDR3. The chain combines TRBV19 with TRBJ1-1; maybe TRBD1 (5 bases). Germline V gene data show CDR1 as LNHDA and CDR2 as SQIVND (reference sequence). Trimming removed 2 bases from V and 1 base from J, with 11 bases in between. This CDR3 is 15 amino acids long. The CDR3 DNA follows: TGTGCCAGTAGTATAATTGGAGGGGCGAACACTGAAGCTTTCTTT. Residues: CASSIIGGANTEAFF.

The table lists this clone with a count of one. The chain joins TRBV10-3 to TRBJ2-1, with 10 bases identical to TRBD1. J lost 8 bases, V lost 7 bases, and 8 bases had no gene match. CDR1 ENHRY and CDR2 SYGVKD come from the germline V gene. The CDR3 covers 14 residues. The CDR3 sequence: CAINDRGHWDEQFF. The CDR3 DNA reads TGTGCCATCAATGACAGGGGGCATTGGGATGAGCAGTTCTTC.

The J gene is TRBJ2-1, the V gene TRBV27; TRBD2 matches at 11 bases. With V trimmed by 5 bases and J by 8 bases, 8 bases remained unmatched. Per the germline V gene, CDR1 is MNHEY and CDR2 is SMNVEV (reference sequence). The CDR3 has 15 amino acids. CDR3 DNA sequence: TGTGCCAGCAGTCGGGGGACTAGCGGAACAGATGAGCAGTTCTTC. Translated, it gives CASSRGTSGTDEQFF.

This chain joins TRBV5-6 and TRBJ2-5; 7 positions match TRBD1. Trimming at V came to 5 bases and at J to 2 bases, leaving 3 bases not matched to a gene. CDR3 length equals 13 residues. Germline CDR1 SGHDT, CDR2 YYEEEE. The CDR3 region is CASSGTAQETQYF. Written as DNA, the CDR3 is TGTGCCAGCAGTGGGACAGCGCAAGAGACCCAGTACTTC.

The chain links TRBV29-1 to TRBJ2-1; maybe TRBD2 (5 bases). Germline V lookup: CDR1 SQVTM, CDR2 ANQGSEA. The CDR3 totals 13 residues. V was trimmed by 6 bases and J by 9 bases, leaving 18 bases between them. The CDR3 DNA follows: TGCAGCGTCCTATGGGAAGGGAGAGGTGAGCAGTTCTTC. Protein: CSVLWEGRGEQFF.

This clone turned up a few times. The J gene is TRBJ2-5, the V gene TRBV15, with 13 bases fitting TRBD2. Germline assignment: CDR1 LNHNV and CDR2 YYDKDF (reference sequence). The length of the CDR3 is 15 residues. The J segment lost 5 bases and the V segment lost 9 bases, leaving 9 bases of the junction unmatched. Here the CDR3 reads CATGGGLAGIETQYF. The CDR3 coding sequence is TGTGCCACTGGGGGGGGACTAGCGGGAATTGAGACCCAGTACTTC.

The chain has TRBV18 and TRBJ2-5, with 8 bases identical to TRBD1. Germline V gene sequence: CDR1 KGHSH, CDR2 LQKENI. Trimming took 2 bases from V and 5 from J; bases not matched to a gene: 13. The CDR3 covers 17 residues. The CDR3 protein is CASSPFRGQGKEETQYF. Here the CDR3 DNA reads TGTGCCAGCTCACCATTCCGAGGACAGGGTAAGGAGGAGACCCAGTACTTC.

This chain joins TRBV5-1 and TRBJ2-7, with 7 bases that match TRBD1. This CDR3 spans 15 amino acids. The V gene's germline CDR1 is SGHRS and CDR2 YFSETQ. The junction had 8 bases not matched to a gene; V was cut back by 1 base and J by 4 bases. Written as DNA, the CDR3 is TGCGCCAGCAGCTTGAAAGGGGGCGCGGATTACGAGCAGTACTTC. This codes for CASSLKGGADYEQYF.

In DNA, the CDR3 is TGCAGCGTTCCCCTCTCAGGGGGTGGCTACACCTTC. Amino acid sequence: CSVPLSGGGYTF. This rearrangement joins TRBV29-1 to TRBJ1-2, with 7 bases fitting TRBD1. Germline V gene lookup returns CDR1 SQVTM and CDR2 ANQGSEA. V gave up 5 bases and J gave up 7 bases; unmatched junction bases: 7. The CDR3 has 12 residues.

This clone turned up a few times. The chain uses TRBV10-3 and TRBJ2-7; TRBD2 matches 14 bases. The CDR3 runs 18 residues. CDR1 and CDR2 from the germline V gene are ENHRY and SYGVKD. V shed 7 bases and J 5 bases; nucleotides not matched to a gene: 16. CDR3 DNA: TGTGCCATCAAACAGGGAAAAACAGGGACTAGCGGGAGAAACGAGCAGTACTTC. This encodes CAIKQGKTGTSGRNEQYF.

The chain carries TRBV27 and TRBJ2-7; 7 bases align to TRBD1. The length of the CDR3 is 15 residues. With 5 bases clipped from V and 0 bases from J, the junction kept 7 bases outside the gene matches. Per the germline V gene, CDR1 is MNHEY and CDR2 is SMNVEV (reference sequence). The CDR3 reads CASSPRQGASYEQYF. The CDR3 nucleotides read TGTGCCAGCAGTCCTAGACAGGGAGCCTCCTACGAGCAGTACTTC.

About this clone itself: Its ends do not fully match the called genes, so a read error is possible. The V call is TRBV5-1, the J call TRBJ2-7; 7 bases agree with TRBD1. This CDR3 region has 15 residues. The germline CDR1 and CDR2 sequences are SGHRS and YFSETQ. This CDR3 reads CASSLAGTEVYEQYF. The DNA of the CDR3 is TGCGCCAGCAGTTTGGCCGGGACAGAGGTTTACGAGCAGTACTTC.

CDR3 sequence reads: CASSEEKGGGREQYF. DNA of the CDR3: TGTGCCAGCAGTGAAGAAAAAGGCGGAGGTCGCGAGCAGTACTTC. The chain combines TRBV6-1 with TRBJ2-7; D might be TRBD2 (5 bases). The germline CDR1 and CDR2 sequences are MNHNS and SASEGT. Trimming took off 1 base at V and 6 bases at J, with 16 bases between the two ends. The CDR3 loop spans 15 amino acids.

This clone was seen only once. The CDR3 spells CASNPTRQGVQDEQFF. In DNA, the CDR3 is TGTGCCAGTAATCCTACCAGGCAGGGGGTTCAGGATGAGCAGTTCTTC. This chain joins TRBV19 and TRBJ2-1; 7 bases map to TRBD1. With V trimmed by 7 bases and J by 8 bases, 17 bases remained unmatched. The CDR3 covers 16 residues. The germline CDR1 and CDR2 sequences are LNHDA and SQIVND (reference sequence). The complete variable domain, with remaining parts taken from reference TRBV19 and TRBJ2-1, reads DGGITQSPKYLFRKEGQNVTLSCEQNLNHDAMYWYRQDPGQGLRLIYYSQIVNDFQKGDIAEGYSVSREKKESFPLTVTSAQKNPTAFYLCASNPTRQGVQDEQFFGPGTRLTVL.

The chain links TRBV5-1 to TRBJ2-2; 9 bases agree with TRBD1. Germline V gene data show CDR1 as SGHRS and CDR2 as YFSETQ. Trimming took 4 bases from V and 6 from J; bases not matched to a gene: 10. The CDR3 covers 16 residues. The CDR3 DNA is TGCGCCAGCAGCCCCCCCGGGACAGGGTTTTCCGGGGAGCTGTTTTTT. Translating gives CASSPPGTGFSGELFF.

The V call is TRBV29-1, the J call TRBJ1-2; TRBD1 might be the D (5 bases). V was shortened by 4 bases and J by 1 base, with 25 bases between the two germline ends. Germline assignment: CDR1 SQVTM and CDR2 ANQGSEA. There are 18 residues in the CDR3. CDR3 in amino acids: CSVGGGEPKPPFNYGYTF. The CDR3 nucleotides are TGCAGCGTTGGGGGAGGGGAGCCCAAACCCCCCTTTAACTATGGCTACACCTTC. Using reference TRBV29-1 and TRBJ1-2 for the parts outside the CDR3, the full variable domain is SAVISQKPSRDICQRGTSLTIQCQVDSQVTMMFWYRQQPGQSLTLIATANQGSEATYESGFVIDKFPISRPNLTFSTLTVSNMSPEDSSIYLCSVGGGEPKPPFNYGYTFGSGTRLTVV.

CDR3 region: CASSATPGTGGTDTQYF. CDR3 sequence (DNA): TGTGCCAGCAGCGCAACCCCCGGGACAGGGGGCACAGATACGCAGTATTTT. J is TRBJ2-3 and V is TRBV9; TRBD1 aligns across 10 bases. Germline-derived CDR1 and CDR2 are SGDLS and YYNGEE. This CDR3 spans 17 amino acids. The trim removed 3 bases at V and 1 base at J, leaving 8 bases unmatched.

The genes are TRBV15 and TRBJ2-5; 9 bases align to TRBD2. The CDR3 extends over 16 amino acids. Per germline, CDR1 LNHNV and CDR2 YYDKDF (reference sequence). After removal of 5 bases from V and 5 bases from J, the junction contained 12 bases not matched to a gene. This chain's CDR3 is CATSVRAGGWRETQYF. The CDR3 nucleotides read TGTGCCACCAGCGTCCGAGCGGGAGGATGGAGGGAGACCCAGTACTTC. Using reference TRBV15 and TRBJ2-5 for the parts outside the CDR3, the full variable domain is DAMVIQNPRYQVTQFGKPVTLSCSQTLNHNVMYWYQQKSSQAPKLLFHYYDKDFNNEADTPDNFQSRRPNTSFCFLDIRSPGLGDTAMYLCATSVRAGGWRETQYFGPGTRLLVL.

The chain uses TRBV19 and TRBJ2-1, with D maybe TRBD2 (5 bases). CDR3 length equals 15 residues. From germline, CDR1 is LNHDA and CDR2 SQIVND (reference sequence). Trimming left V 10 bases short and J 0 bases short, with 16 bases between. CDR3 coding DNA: TGTGCCACCAGGCCCGACTATTTCTCCTACAATGAGCAGTTCTTC. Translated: CATRPDYFSYNEQFF.

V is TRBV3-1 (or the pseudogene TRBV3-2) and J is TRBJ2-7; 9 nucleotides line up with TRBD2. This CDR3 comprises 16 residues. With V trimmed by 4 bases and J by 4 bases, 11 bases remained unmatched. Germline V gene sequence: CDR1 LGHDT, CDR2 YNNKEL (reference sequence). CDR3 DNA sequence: TGTGCCAGCAGCCGGAGGTTAGCGGGAGCCCTATACGAGCAGTACTTC. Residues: CASSRRLAGALYEQYF.

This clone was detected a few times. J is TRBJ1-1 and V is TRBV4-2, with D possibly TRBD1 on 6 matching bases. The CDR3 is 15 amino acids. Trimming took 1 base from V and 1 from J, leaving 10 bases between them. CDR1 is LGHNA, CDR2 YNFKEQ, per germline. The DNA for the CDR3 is TGTGCCAGCAGCCAAGTGCTACAGGGGAACACTGAAGCTTTCTTT. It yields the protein CASSQVLQGNTEAFF.